This T cell receptor beta chain appears in the sequencing data of a study of cytomegalovirus exposure and HLA in healthy donors. With 60 Vbeta and 13 Jbeta primers, the PCR was carried out. Assay: immunoSEQ multiplex PCR; the TCRdb copy retains only in-frame clones and omits some. This sample carries 200,000 to 250,000 clones, 70% to 80% of them seen once, and the ten largest clones take approximately 0.22%. The germline V gene has CDR1 LGHNT and CDR2 FRNRAP. V gave up 9 bases and J gave up 2 bases; unmatched junction bases: 4. The CDR3 is 12 residues long. This sequence joins TRBV12-5 and TRBJ2-7, with 7 nucleotides matching TRBD2. This clonotype originated in a girl aged 2 to 10 in good health and CMV-seronegative. The sample taken for sequencing was PBMCs. DNA for the CDR3: TGTGCTAGCCAGGGACTACCCTACGAGCAGTACTTC. Its translation is CASQGLPYEQYF.